The 25 T cell receptor beta chains in this list originate from one sample, sequenced in a study of response to subunit inactivated influenza vaccine. Via MiXCR, TCRdb re-called the RT-PCR reads, giving one row per CDR3 protein. The sample has 200,000 to 300,000 distinct CDR3 sequences; 10% to 15% are singletons. The sequencing here drew on non-naive T cells sorted from PBMCs, taken less than 15 days before vaccination. These receptors all stem from a man over 45 who received an inactivated influenza vaccine.

The chain links TRBV6-5 to TRBJ2-7, with D perhaps given as TRBD1 or TRBD2 (5 bases each). Trimming cost V 2 bases and J 2 bases, with 13 bases left between them. Germline V gene data show CDR1 as MNHEY and CDR2 as SVGAGI. The CDR3 consists of 15 residues. CDR3 sequence (DNA): TGTGCCAGCAGTTACCGAACGGGGCGGACCTACGAGCAGTACTTC. Its translation: CASSYRTGRTYEQYF.

The sample holds many counts of this clonotype. The V and J genes are TRBV4-3 and TRBJ2-7; 9 bases line up with TRBD1. The germline gives CDR1 LGHNA, CDR2 YSLEER. This CDR3 region has 15 residues. The V and J ends lost 0 bases and 3 bases, in that order; junction bases with no gene match: 3. The CDR3 here is CASSQDGGQGYEQYF. The CDR3 DNA is TGCGCCAGCAGCCAAGATGGGGGACAGGGCTACGAGCAGTACTTC.

The V call is TRBV6-5, the J call TRBJ2-1; a weak D match, TRBD1 (6 bases). The CDR3 extends over 14 amino acids. Trimming removed 3 bases from V and 8 bases from J, with 14 bases in between. Germline values: CDR1 MNHEY, CDR2 SVGAGI. The CDR3 loop reads CASSYRGSFDEQFF. The DNA of the CDR3 is TGTGCCAGCAGTTATAGGGGGAGTTTCGATGAGCAGTTCTTC.

The V and J genes are TRBV6-1 and TRBJ2-3; 7 bases are a match to TRBD2. Trimming removed 7 bases from V and 2 bases from J; junction bases left unmatched: 9. This CDR3 contains 15 residues. The germline V gene encodes CDR1 MNHNS and CDR2 SASEGT. CDR3 DNA: TGTGCCAGCACCCTCTCTCTAGCGGTCACAGATACGCAGTATTTT. Protein: CASTLSLAVTDTQYF.

The genes are TRBV5-1 and TRBJ2-7; 10 bases agree with TRBD1. This CDR3 is 14 amino acids long. CDR1 is SGHRS, CDR2 YFSETQ, per germline. The junction had 4 bases not matched to a gene; V was cut back by 3 bases and J by 4 bases. CDR3 coding DNA: TGCGCCAGCAGCTCGACAGGGGGCGAGTACGAGCAGTACTTC. It yields the protein CASSSTGGEYEQYF.

The J gene is TRBJ1-5, the V gene TRBV2, with D perhaps matching TRBD1 (6 bases). Germline V gene data show CDR1 as SNHLY and CDR2 as FYNNEI. V was pared by 1 base and J by 6 bases, with 25 bases between. The CDR3 is 19 amino acids. The CDR3, as DNA: TGTGCCAGCAGTGAAGGGATGAGGGCTCGGGGGGCTACGGGTCAGCCCCAGCATTTT. Protein: CASSEGMRARGATGQPQHF.

This clonotype was detected many times. The chain recombines TRBV20-1 with TRBJ2-7; D is possibly TRBD2 (5 bases). Germline assignment: CDR1 DFQATT and CDR2 SNEGSKA (reference sequence). CDR3 length: 14 residues. V was shortened by 3 bases and J by 3 bases, with 15 bases between the two germline ends. The CDR3 sequence is CSARSWGERYEQYF. The CDR3 DNA sequence: TGCAGTGCTAGGTCGTGGGGAGAACGCTACGAGCAGTACTTC.

J is TRBJ1-4 and V is TRBV28; tentatively, D is TRBD1 (5 bases). With 7 bases removed from V and 5 bases from J, the gap between germline ends came to 20 bases. CDR1 and CDR2 (germline): MDHEN, SYDVKM. The CDR3 spans 16 residues. The CDR3 DNA sequence: TGTGCCAGCACAGTCCATGGGACGGCGAGAAATGAAAAACTGTTTTTT. Protein: CASTVHGTARNEKLFF.

V is TRBV9 and J is TRBJ1-1; D not certain. Germline V gives CDR1 SGDLS, CDR2 YYNGEE. V gave up 1 base and J gave up 0 bases, with 4 bases separating them. This CDR3 is built from 13 residues. The CDR3, as DNA: TGTGCCAGCAGCGTACAGGTGAACACTGAAGCTTTCTTT. It yields the protein CASSVQVNTEAFF.

In this sample, this clonotype turned up many times. V gene TRBV27 combines with J gene TRBJ2-2, with no clear D. This CDR3 is 16 amino acids long. CDR1 is MNHEY, CDR2 SMNVEV, per germline (reference sequence). Trimming stripped 3 bases from V and 0 bases from J, with 11 bases between. The CDR3, as DNA: TGTGCCAGCAGTTTTTGGGCGGCTACGAACACCGGGGAGCTGTTTTTT. This sequence encodes CASSFWAATNTGELFF.

This sequence joins TRBV18 and TRBJ2-7; 12 bases align to TRBD2. The CDR3 has 15 residues. Germline loops: CDR1 KGHSH, CDR2 LQKENI. V was pared by 4 bases and J by 4 bases, with 5 bases of the junction left unmatched. Here the CDR3 reads CASSLRTSGIYEQYF. CDR3 coding DNA: TGTGCCAGCTCACTCCGGACTAGCGGGATTTACGAGCAGTACTTC.

The chain recombines TRBV4-3 with TRBJ1-2, with a weak D call TRBD1 (5 bases). CDR1 is LGHNA, CDR2 YSLEER, per germline. The CDR3 has 15 amino acids. V lost 4 bases, J lost 4 bases, and 16 bases lay in between. The CDR3 nucleotides read TGCGCCAGCAGCCGGAACAGGAGCCCAGGCTATGGCTACACCTTC. Encoded protein: CASSRNRSPGYGYTF.

This clonotype was recorded a few times. The genes are TRBV27 and TRBJ1-6; D ambiguous. The CDR3 has 15 amino acids. Looked up from germline, CDR1 is MNHEY and CDR2 is SMNVEV (reference sequence). V lost 3 bases, J lost 4 bases, and 10 bases lay in between. The CDR3 loop is CASSFEGAYNSPLHF. CDR3 sequence (DNA): TGTGCCAGCAGTTTTGAGGGAGCATATAATTCACCCCTCCACTTT.

V gene TRBV6-5 combines with J gene TRBJ1-4; D is ambiguous. This CDR3 is built from 12 residues. The V and J ends lost 6 bases and 1 base respectively, with 3 bases between them. Germline CDR1 and CDR2: MNHEY and SVGAGI. CDR3 bases: TGTGCCAGCAGGGGAACTAATGAAAAACTGTTTTTT. This gives the protein CASRGTNEKLFF.

This chain links TRBV28 with TRBJ1-2; D is undetermined. The length of the CDR3 is 15 residues. V was pared by 4 bases and J by 4 bases, with 16 bases between. The germline CDR1 and CDR2 sequences are MDHEN and SYDVKM. CDR3 sequence: CASSSTGVGFYGYTF. Here the CDR3 DNA reads TGTGCCAGCAGTTCCACGGGCGTGGGCTTCTATGGCTACACCTTC.

J is TRBJ1-1 and V is TRBV27, with D maybe TRBD1 (6 bases). V lost 6 bases and J 4 bases, leaving 18 bases between the germline ends. The germline CDR1 and CDR2 sequences are MNHEY and SMNVEV (reference sequence). The CDR3 contains 15 residues. The DNA of the CDR3 is TGTGCCAGCAGATACGGGGGTAGGGGGGGCACTGAAGCTTTCTTT. Its protein is CASRYGGRGGTEAFF.

The J gene is TRBJ1-1, the V gene TRBV7-8, with D perhaps TRBD1 (5 bases). Germline CDR1 SGHVS, CDR2 FQNEAQ. The germline V and J ends were trimmed by 2 bases and 4 bases, with 26 bases remaining between them. The CDR3 loop spans 19 amino acids. CDR3 amino acids: CASSLFTALASKGFTEAFF. The DNA for the CDR3 is TGTGCCAGCAGCTTATTCACGGCACTGGCGTCCAAGGGGTTCACTGAAGCTTTCTTT. The whole variable domain, filled in from reference TRBV7-8 and TRBJ1-1, reads GAGVSQSPRYKVAKRGQDVALRCDPISGHVSLFWYQQALGQGPEFLTYFQNEAQLDKSGLPSDRFFAERPEGSVSTLKIQRTQQEDSAVYLCASSLFTALASKGFTEAFFGQGTRLTVV.

This clonotype has more than one count but fewer than ten. This rearrangement joins TRBV11-3 to TRBJ2-1; 7 nucleotides align to TRBD1. The CDR3 loop spans 16 amino acids. In germline, CDR1 is SGHNT, CDR2 YENEEA. V trimming: 5 bases; J trimming: 7 bases; junction bases outside the gene matches: 14. In nucleotides, the CDR3 is TGTGCCAGCAGCCCCCAAGGACGGACAGGTGTGAATGAGCAGTTCTTC. Translated: CASSPQGRTGVNEQFF. The variable domain in full, with the rest retrieved from reference TRBV11-3 and TRBJ2-1, is EAGVVQSPRYKIIEKKQPVAFWCNPISGHNTLYWYLQNLGQGPELLIRYENEEAVDDSQLPKDRFSAERLKGVDSTLKIQPAELGDSAVYLCASSPQGRTGVNEQFFGPGTRLTVL.

This rearrangement joins TRBV9 to TRBJ2-2; 10 nucleotides line up with TRBD2. CDR3 length: 20 residues. V lost 6 bases to trimming and J lost 4 bases; unmatched junction nucleotides: 21. Per germline, CDR1 SGDLS and CDR2 YYNGEE. CDR3 protein: CASNPLPGLAPRTGTGELFF. CDR3 coding DNA: TGTGCCAGCAATCCCTTACCGGGACTAGCGCCTCGAACGGGCACCGGGGAGCTGTTTTTT. The complete variable domain, with remaining parts taken from reference TRBV9 and TRBJ2-2, reads DSGVTQTPKHLITATGQRVTLRCSPRSGDLSVYWYQQSLDQGLQFLIQYYNGEERAKGNILERFSAQQFPDLHSELNLSSLELGDSALYFCASNPLPGLAPRTGTGELFFGEGSRLTVL.

This clonotype was recorded many times. The CDR3 DNA follows: TGTGCCAGCAGCTCCAACGCCCGATGGGTCTCCTACAATGAGCAGTTCTTC. Amino acids: CASSSNARWVSYNEQFF. The genes are TRBV7-9 and TRBJ2-1; D call uncertain. Germline V gene lookup returns CDR1 SEHNR and CDR2 FQNEAQ (reference sequence). The CDR3 contains 17 residues. V was shortened by 4 bases and J by 0 bases, with 16 bases between the two germline ends.

The gene calls are TRBV20-1 and TRBJ2-3; a possible D gene is TRBD2 (5 bases). CDR1 and CDR2 from the germline V gene are DFQATT and SNEGSKA (reference sequence). The V end was cut by 0 bases, the J end by 1 base, with 8 bases between. The CDR3 loop spans 14 amino acids. The CDR3 nucleotides read TGCAGTGCTAGAGATCAGAGGGGCACAGATACGCAGTATTTT. Encoded protein: CSARDQRGTDTQYF.

Ten or more counts support this clonotype. The CDR3 DNA follows: TGTGCCAGCAGCAAAACAGGGGGCCCCTACGAGCAGTACTTC. Translating it yields CASSKTGGPYEQYF. This sequence joins TRBV7-2 and TRBJ2-7; 9 bases match TRBD1. Germline V gene lookup returns CDR1 SGHTA and CDR2 FQGNSA. The CDR3 is 14 residues long. V gave up 5 bases and J gave up 2 bases; unmatched junction bases: 4.

At least ten counts were recorded for this clonotype. This sequence joins TRBV12-3 or TRBV12-4 and TRBJ2-7; D is unclear. The CDR3 has 11 amino acids. Trimming removed 5 bases at V and 6 bases at J, with 8 bases between. CDR3: CASSRVGEQYF. CDR3 coding DNA: TGTGCCAGCAGTCGTGTGGGCGAGCAGTACTTC.

This chain connects TRBV6-5 to TRBJ2-1, with D tentatively TRBD2 (5 bases). V was cut by 2 bases and J by 4 bases, with 9 bases left in between. This CDR3 has 14 amino acids. Germline CDR1 and CDR2: MNHEY and SVGAGI. CDR3 amino acids: CASSYEGGYNEQFF. CDR3 nucleotides: TGTGCCAGCAGTTACGAGGGTGGTTACAATGAGCAGTTCTTC.

The rearrangement uses TRBV20-1 and TRBJ2-3; 10 bases map to TRBD2. This CDR3 is built from 14 residues. With V trimmed by 6 bases and J by 5 bases, 8 bases remained unmatched. Germline V gene data show CDR1 as DFQATT and CDR2 as SNEGSKA (reference sequence). This chain's CDR3 is CSARLAGVGDTQYF. The CDR3 bases are TGCAGTGCCCGTCTAGCGGGGGTGGGAGATACGCAGTATTTT.